This T cell receptor (beta chain) emerged from a study of T cell clonotyping in hematopoietic cell transplantation. Study-level results: CD4 and CD8 repertoire contributions could not be separated without sorting. Recipient TCR diversity dropped after transplant; expanded clonotypes rose from day 30 to 180. Graft donor and pretransplant recipient Inverse Simpson Index values predicted broader posttransplant TCR diversity.

Comment on this clone: Its cognate antigen is unknown.

This table comes from immunoSEQ multiplex PCR, and its TCRdb copy is limited to in-frame clones, with some not included. The table has 3,000 to 4,000 clones, approximately 20% seen once. Germline V CDR1 and CDR2: GTSNPN, SVGIG (reference sequence). Trimming took off 5 bases at V and 4 bases at J, with 11 bases between the two ends. This CDR3 contains 12 residues. The sequencing used peripheral blood mononuclear cells, collected 30 days after allogeneic stem cell transplant. This sequence was found in a male patient aged 50 or older who had an allogeneic stem cell transplant from a related donor, so the T cells may come from the graft donor. Some clones in this sample may be carry-over from other donors' samples. V is TRBV30 and J is TRBJ2-5; weak D call: TRBD2 (6 bases). CDR3 residues: CAWGPRGETQYF. The CDR3 DNA follows: TGTGCCTGGGGTCCGCGGGGAGAGACCCAGTACTTC.